These 20 T cell receptor beta chains were all obtained from the same sample, sequenced in a study of regulatory T cells in long-lasting Graves disease listed by TCRdb under 2021. The time point label of this sample denotes: newly diagnosed GD, antithyroid drugs for less than 3 months. For both TCR sequencing and RNA sequencing, RNA was extracted from PBMCs in TRIzol. Libraries came from multiplex PCR. The sequencing machine was an Illumina HiSeq 4000. To build TCR beta libraries, CDR3 regions were amplified by Arm-PCR using iRepertoire HTBI primers. TCRdb reanalyzed the raw reads on its own, using fastp at Q25 for trimming and MiXCR for clone calling, and kept in-frame beta chains. Under each unique CDR3 protein, matching rows form one entry showing the most common genes and DNA. This sample holds about 400,000 distinct CDR3 sequences; 15% were observed only once. The ten biggest clones cover approximately 7.8% of the sample.

These same records also appear under a second study, on T cells in Graves' hyperthyroidism and ophthalmopathy.

The input for sequencing was peripheral blood mononuclear cells (PBMCs), taken at new diagnosis, from a patient treated with antithyroid drugs. Receptors originate from a woman in her 40s with Graves disease. Donor details come from another sample of the same person, matched by shared clones.

In regard to this clonotype: This sequence is one base from a far larger clone and is likely a read error. The chain's CDR3 is CASSRKVKREASVGEQFF. In DNA form, the CDR3 reads TGTGCCAGCAGCCGTAAAGTAAAGCGGGAGGCTTCGGTGGGTGAGCAGTTCTTC. This chain joins TRBV11-3 and TRBJ2-1; the match to TRBD2 covers 9 bases. The CDR3 spans 18 residues. V shed 5 bases and J 9 bases; nucleotides not matched to a gene: 20. Germline V CDR1 and CDR2: SGHNT, YENEEA.

The sample holds one count of this clonotype. A read error is possible here, since a much larger clone lies one base away. The CDR3 bases are TGCAGTGCTATTCTTGCGAGCTCCTACAGTGAGCAGTTCTTC. Translating gives CSAILASSYSEQFF. This sequence joins TRBV20-1 and TRBJ2-1; D gene unclear. The CDR3 totals 14 residues. CDR1 and CDR2 (germline): DFQATT, SNEGSKA (reference sequence).

This clonotype has more than one count but fewer than ten. V gene TRBV18 combines with J gene TRBJ2-7; D is unclear. Trimming removed 1 base from V and 0 bases from J, with 7 bases in between. This CDR3 spans 14 amino acids. CDR1 KGHSH and CDR2 LQKENI come from the germline V gene. The CDR3 loop is CASSPRQSSYEQYF. The CDR3 nucleotides read TGTGCCAGCTCACCACGTCAGAGCTCCTACGAGCAGTACTTC.

This clonotype has ten or more counts. The genes are TRBV11-2 and TRBJ2-1; weak D call: TRBD1 (5 bases). V dropped 0 bases and J dropped 8 bases, with 8 bases sitting between them. The CDR3 totals 13 residues. CDR1 and CDR2 from the germline V gene are SGHAT and FQNNGV. DNA of the CDR3: TGTGCCAGCAGCTTAGATAGGGGCCATGAGCAGTTCTTC. Protein sequence: CASSLDRGHEQFF.

This chain uses TRBV29-1 with TRBJ2-5, with D possibly TRBD1 on 6 matching bases. V was trimmed by 8 bases and J by 5 bases, leaving 12 bases between them. This CDR3 spans 11 amino acids. The V gene's germline CDR1 is SQVTM and CDR2 ANQGSEA. The CDR3 coding sequence is TGCAGCAGTGGACAGAGGGAGACCCAGTACTTC. Amino acids: CSSGQRETQYF.

This clonotype was seen at least ten times. The chain links TRBV5-1 to TRBJ1-1; a possible D gene is TRBD1 (5 bases). The CDR3 totals 13 residues. Germline CDR1 is SGHRS and CDR2 is YFSETQ. Between the trimmed V and J ends, which lost 7 bases and 0 bases, there was a span of 10 bases. The CDR3 DNA sequence: TGCGCCAGCCAACAGGATCTGAACACTGAAGCTTTCTTT. It specifies CASQQDLNTEAFF.

Only a few counts were recorded for this clonotype. The CDR3 bases are TGTGCCACCAGCCCACGGAGGGGCGCGTTCCAGCCCCAGCATTTT. Its translation is CATSPRRGAFQPQHF. This rearrangement joins TRBV24-1 to TRBJ1-5; maybe TRBD1 (5 bases). The ends were cut back, 7 bases at V and 7 bases at J, with 19 bases in the middle. Germline CDR1 KGHDR, CDR2 SFDVKD. The CDR3 length is 15 residues.

J is TRBJ2-1 and V is TRBV9, with unresolved D. In germline, CDR1 is SGDLS, CDR2 YYNGEE. The ends were cut back, 0 bases at V and 7 bases at J, with 17 bases in the middle. CDR3 length equals 16 residues. In nucleotides, the CDR3 is TGTGCCAGCAGCGTAGAGAAAGGCAAGTGGGGAAATGAGCAGTTCTTC. As protein: CASSVEKGKWGNEQFF. Full variable domain (outside the CDR3, taken from reference TRBV9 and TRBJ2-1): DSGVTQTPKHLITATGQRVTLRCSPRSGDLSVYWYQQSLDQGLQFLIQYYNGEERAKGNILERFSAQQFPDLHSELNLSSLELGDSALYFCASSVEKGKWGNEQFFGPGTRLTVL.

A single count supports this clonotype. The chain couples TRBV20-1 to TRBJ1-2; TRBD1 matches 7 bases. Losses at the gene ends were 5 bases for V and 4 bases for J; bases not matched to a gene: 10. There are 14 residues in the CDR3. The germline V gene encodes CDR1 DFQATT and CDR2 SNEGSKA (reference sequence). Written as DNA, the CDR3 is TGCAGTGCTCCGAGTCAGGGGGTAGGCTATGGCTACACCTTC. It is translated as CSAPSQGVGYGYTF.

This clonotype was counted many times. The chain employs TRBV12-3 or TRBV12-4 and TRBJ1-6; possibly TRBD1 for D (6 bases). V was trimmed by 4 bases and J by 9 bases, leaving 13 bases between them. This CDR3 is built from 14 residues. The CDR3 reads CASSYGAGASPLHF. The CDR3 bases are TGTGCCAGCAGTTACGGGGCAGGGGCTTCACCCCTCCACTTT.

The rearrangement uses TRBV28 and TRBJ2-7; the D gene is possibly TRBD1 (6 bases). The CDR3 is 15 residues long. Per the germline V gene, CDR1 is MDHEN and CDR2 is SYDVKM. V gave up 7 bases and J gave up 2 bases, with 18 bases separating them. The CDR3 DNA is TGTGCCAGCACTATATCCTCAGGGGTGACCTACGAGCAGTACTTC. It codes for CASTISSGVTYEQYF.

There are many counts of this clonotype. The V and J genes are TRBV28 and TRBJ1-5, with 7 bases identical to TRBD1. The J segment lost 0 bases and the V segment lost 10 bases, leaving 9 bases of the junction unmatched. From germline, CDR1 is MDHEN and CDR2 SYDVKM. The CDR3 sequence is 15 residues long. CDR3 DNA: TGTGCCACCCTACAACAGGGGAGTAGCAATCAGCCCCAGCATTTT. Encoded protein: CATLQQGSSNQPQHF.

In its sample, this clonotype was seen many times. The rearrangement links TRBV12-3 or TRBV12-4 to TRBJ1-1, with unresolved D. Between the trimmed V and J ends, which lost 3 bases and 0 bases, there was a span of 8 bases. There are 14 residues in the CDR3. The CDR3 is CASSFMQVNTEAFF. As DNA, the CDR3 is TGTGCCAGCAGTTTCATGCAGGTGAACACTGAAGCTTTCTTT.

V and J are TRBV6-2 or TRBV6-3 and TRBJ1-6, with 7 bases aligning to TRBD1. There are 14 residues in the CDR3. V trimming: 6 bases; J trimming: 10 bases; junction bases outside the gene matches: 9. Germline V gene data show CDR1 as MNHEY and CDR2 as SVGEGT. CDR3: CASSPREGASPLHF. CDR3 sequence (DNA): TGTGCCAGCAGCCCCCGGGAGGGGGCCTCACCCCTCCACTTT.

This clonotype was seen a few times. V is TRBV7-9 and J is TRBJ1-6; 9 nucleotides line up with TRBD1. The J segment lost 6 bases and the V segment lost 5 bases, leaving 5 bases of the junction unmatched. CDR1 is SEHNR, CDR2 FQNEAQ, per germline (reference sequence). The CDR3 runs to 15 residues. The DNA for the CDR3 is TGTGCCAGCAGCCCCGGGACAGGGATTAATTCACCCCTCCACTTT. Its translation is CASSPGTGINSPLHF.

On this clonotype itself: This may be a read error: a much more frequent sequence differs by one nucleotide. V usage is TRBV7-9 and J usage is TRBJ1-2; D perhaps matches TRBD1 (6 bases). The CDR3 is made up of 14 amino acids. Germline loops: CDR1 SEHNR, CDR2 FQNEAQ (reference sequence). As DNA, the CDR3 is TGTGCCAGCAGCAGACAGGAATTCTACTATGGCTACATCTTC. Encoded protein: CASSRQEFYYGYIF.

The table lists this clonotype with many counts. The chain is built from TRBV7-6 and TRBJ2-2; a possible D gene is TRBD1 (6 bases). Trimming took 7 bases from V and 0 from J, leaving 12 bases between them. This CDR3 comprises 15 residues. CDR1 and CDR2 from the germline V gene are SGHVS and FNYEAQ. The CDR3 DNA follows: TGTGCCAGCATGGAAGGGGGTCCGAACACCGGGGAGCTGTTTTTT. Amino acid sequence: CASMEGGPNTGELFF.

This clonotype was found many times. The V call is TRBV29-1, the J call TRBJ2-7; D call uncertain. Germline CDR1 is SQVTM and CDR2 is ANQGSEA. Trimming cost V 7 bases and J 2 bases, with 12 bases left between them. This CDR3 comprises 12 residues. DNA of the CDR3: TGCAGCGCCGGTGGTACAGCCTACGAGCAGTACTTC. Its translation: CSAGGTAYEQYF.

This clonotype was detected only once. The chain employs TRBV24-1 and TRBJ2-3, with 10 bases identical to TRBD1. CDR3 length equals 16 residues. V gave up 4 bases and J gave up 3 bases; unmatched junction bases: 6. Germline assignment: CDR1 KGHDR and CDR2 SFDVKD. Written as DNA, the CDR3 is TGTGCCACCAGTGAATACGACAGGGGGCAAACAGATACGCAGTATTTT. Encoded protein: CATSEYDRGQTDTQYF.

This clonotype appeared many times. The gene calls are TRBV7-3 and TRBJ2-2, with 9 bases identical to TRBD2. The V segment lost 1 base and the J segment 4 bases; nucleotides outside the gene matches: 4. This CDR3 is 16 amino acids long. Germline assignment: CDR1 SGHTA and CDR2 FQGTGA. The CDR3 spells CASSLMAGGATGELFF. The CDR3 DNA is TGTGCCAGCAGCTTAATGGCGGGAGGGGCCACCGGGGAGCTGTTTTTT.